Sequencing of this T cell receptor beta chain was carried out in a study of CD8+ T cells in alopecia areata. Findings and caveats of the study: Scalp clonality and expanded CD8+ clones among the top 100 were significantly decreased by tofacitinib. Many expanded lesional clones persisted during tofacitinib (in both scalp and blood).

Extracted RNA was reverse transcribed, and the resulting cDNA served as sequencing template. The data were produced by immunoSEQ multiplex PCR, yet TCRdb's version contains in-frame clones alone and is incomplete. The data contain approximately 280,000 clones, roughly 60% of them singletons. Remarks on this clone: The antigen is undetermined.

As to treatment: oral pan-JAK inhibitor, 5-10 mg twice daily. Trimming left V 4 bases short and J 2 bases short, with 12 bases between. The CDR3 covers 14 residues. Germline CDR1 GTSNPN, CDR2 SVGIG (reference sequence). The sample here was CD4+ T cells sorted from blood, taken at week 24, from a patient treated with tofacitinib. This TCR was sampled from a human donor with alopecia areata. V and J are TRBV30 and TRBJ1-3; perhaps TRBD1 as D (5 bases). The CDR3 loop is CAWKWGTPGNTIYF. DNA of the CDR3: TGTGCCTGGAAGTGGGGGACGCCTGGAAACACCATATATTTT.